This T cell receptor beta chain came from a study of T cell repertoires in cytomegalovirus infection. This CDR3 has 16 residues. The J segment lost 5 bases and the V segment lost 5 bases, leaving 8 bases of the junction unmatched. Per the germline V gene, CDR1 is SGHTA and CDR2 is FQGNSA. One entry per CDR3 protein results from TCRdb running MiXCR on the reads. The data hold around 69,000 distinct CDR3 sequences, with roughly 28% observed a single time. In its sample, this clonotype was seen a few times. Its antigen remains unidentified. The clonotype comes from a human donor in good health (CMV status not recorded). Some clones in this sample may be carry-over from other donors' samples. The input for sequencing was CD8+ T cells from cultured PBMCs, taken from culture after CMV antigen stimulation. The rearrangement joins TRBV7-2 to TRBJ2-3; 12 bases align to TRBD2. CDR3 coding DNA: TGTGCCAGCAGCCCAACTAGCGGGGGGCCAGGAGATACGCAGTATTTT. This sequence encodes CASSPTSGGPGDTQYF.